These 19 T cell receptor beta chains came from one sample sequenced in a study of OX40 agonist ivuxolimab in advanced cancers. Only in-frame clones appear in the TCRdb table, and some are missing; sequencing was by immunoSEQ multiplex PCR. The sample carries 15,000 to 25,000 clones, nearly 70% recorded once. Sequenced material: CD4+ or CD8+ T cells sorted from blood, taken in a trial of the OX40 agonist ivuxolimab. The receptors were gathered from an adult with an advanced solid tumor such as melanoma, head and neck, liver or kidney cancer.

The J gene is TRBJ2-2, the V gene TRBV21-1; TRBD2, the table's D call, lacks a check against the DNA. TRBV21-1 is a known pseudogene. The CDR3 totals 15 residues. This chain's CDR3 is CASSIGIRGTGELFF. In DNA, the CDR3 is TGTGCCAGCAGCATCGGGATTCGGGGCACCGGGGAGCTGTTTTTT.

Here the CDR3 DNA reads TGTGCCACCAGCAGAGATAGGGGTGGCACCGGGGAGCTGTTTTTT. Translating gives CATSRDRGGTGELFF. J is TRBJ2-2 and V is TRBV15; D possibly corresponds to TRBD1 (5 bases). In germline, CDR1 is LNHNV, CDR2 YYDKDF (reference sequence). V shed 0 bases and J shed 4 bases, with 9 bases lying between them. The length of the CDR3 is 15 residues.

By sample fraction, this clone is medium-sized. The chain recombines TRBV15 with TRBJ1-2; no clear D. The CDR3 spans 13 residues. Germline CDR1 is LNHNV and CDR2 is YYDKDF (reference sequence). The germline V and J ends were trimmed by 0 bases and 4 bases, with 6 bases remaining between them. The CDR3, as DNA: TGTGCCACCAGCAGAGATCTCAGCTATGGCTACACCTTC. Its translation is CATSRDLSYGYTF.

V and J are TRBV9 and TRBJ2-3; D is uncertain. Trimming removed 0 bases from V and 7 bases from J, with 9 bases in between. There are 13 residues in the CDR3. Germline CDR1 is SGDLS and CDR2 is YYNGEE. The DNA for the CDR3 is TGTGCCAGCAGCGTAGATAACGAGAATACGCAGTATTTT. Encoded protein: CASSVDNENTQYF.

This clone was detected only a few times. This chain uses TRBV5-4 with TRBJ1-2; no clear D. V was pared by 1 base and J by 8 bases, with 21 bases between. Germline lookup yields CDR1 SGHNT and CDR2 YYREEE (reference sequence). CDR3 length: 16 amino acids. The CDR3 region has the DNA TGTGCCAGCAGCTTGTTATTGGAGACACCTATGGGGGGCTACACCTTC. The encoded protein is CASSLLLETPMGGYTF.

The chain employs TRBV13 and TRBJ1-3, with D unclear. This CDR3 is built from 15 residues. Looked up from germline, CDR1 is PRHDT and CDR2 is FYEKMQ (reference sequence). V shed 5 bases and J shed 4 bases, with 15 bases lying between them. CDR3 sequence: CASSARSDPGNTIYF. The CDR3 bases are TGTGCCAGCAGCGCCAGATCCGACCCCGGAAACACCATATATTTT.

This chain uses TRBV5-1 with TRBJ2-1, with unresolved D. The germline V gene encodes CDR1 SGHRS and CDR2 YFSETQ. Between the trimmed V and J ends, which lost 0 bases and 8 bases, there was a span of 3 bases. The CDR3 has 11 residues. The CDR3 DNA reads as TGCGCCAGCAGCTTGGCATATGAGCAGTTCTTC. Its translation: CASSLAYEQFF.

The chain has TRBV28 and TRBJ2-7, with D unresolved. V shed 2 bases and J shed 3 bases, with 8 bases lying between them. The CDR3 is made up of 13 amino acids. Germline CDR1 MDHEN, CDR2 SYDVKM. In nucleotides, the CDR3 is TGTGCCAGCAGTTTAGAGTGGGGCTACGAGCAGTACTTC. Its protein is CASSLEWGYEQYF.

V gene TRBV9 combines with J gene TRBJ1-4; D is perhaps TRBD1 (5 bases). Germline V gene sequence: CDR1 SGDLS, CDR2 YYNGEE. V lost 3 bases, J lost 8 bases, and 23 bases lay in between. This CDR3 region has 17 residues. CDR3 sequence: CASSGDSLEGETEKLFF. The CDR3 nucleotides are TGTGCCAGCAGCGGGGACTCCCTCGAGGGAGAGACAGAAAAACTGTTTTTT.

The chain uses TRBV6-6 and TRBJ2-7, with D perhaps being TRBD1 or TRBD2 (6 bases each). Germline V gene lookup returns CDR1 MNHNY and CDR2 SVGAGI (reference sequence). V was pared by 9 bases and J by 2 bases, with 17 bases between. The CDR3 is 14 residues long. This CDR3 is CASGAGGWTYEQYF. In DNA form, the CDR3 reads TGTGCCAGTGGCGCCGGGGGCTGGACCTACGAGCAGTACTTC.

The V gene is TRBV28, the J gene TRBJ2-5; TRBD2 is a possible D gene (5 bases). Trimming removed 5 bases from V and 4 bases from J, with 11 bases in between. Germline assignment: CDR1 MDHEN and CDR2 SYDVKM. The CDR3 runs to 13 residues. The CDR3 sequence: CASSPRTSETQYF. The CDR3 DNA reads as TGTGCCAGCAGTCCCCGGACTTCAGAGACCCAGTACTTC.

The chain combines TRBV11-2 with TRBJ2-5; 13 nucleotides align to TRBD2. The CDR3 totals 18 residues. Germline-derived CDR1 and CDR2 are SGHAT and FQNNGV. The V segment lost 1 base and the J segment 5 bases; nucleotides outside the gene matches: 10. CDR3 coding DNA: TGTGCCAGCAGCTTAGGGGGACTAGCGGGGCTTCAGGGGGAGACCCAGTACTTC. It yields the protein CASSLGGLAGLQGETQYF.

The gene calls are TRBV27 and TRBJ1-5; TRBD1 is a possible D gene (6 bases). Trimming shortened V by 1 base and J by 1 base, and 8 bases separated the two germline ends. The germline V gene has CDR1 MNHEY and CDR2 SMNVEV (reference sequence). This CDR3 is 15 amino acids long. CDR3 residues: CASSLLGASNQPQHF. CDR3 in DNA: TGTGCCAGCAGTTTATTGGGGGCCAGCAATCAGCCCCAGCATTTT.

This clone was seen only once. The chain combines TRBV6-5 with TRBJ2-2; 10 bases are shared with TRBD2. The CDR3 consists of 16 residues. Unmatched junction bases numbered 3, after V lost 1 base and J lost 4 bases. The V gene's germline CDR1 is MNHEY and CDR2 SVGAGI. CDR3: CASSYLLAGITGELFF. The CDR3, as DNA: TGTGCCAGCAGTTACTTACTAGCGGGGATCACCGGGGAGCTGTTTTTT.

In this sample, this clone turned up once. CDR3 sequence reads: CASSSRGVGYNEQFF. The CDR3 DNA reads TGTGCCAGCAGTTCGAGGGGCGTAGGCTACAATGAGCAGTTCTTC. The rearrangement links TRBV6-5 to TRBJ2-1; D is tentatively TRBD1 or TRBD2 (5 bases each). This CDR3 has 15 residues. Per the germline V gene, CDR1 is MNHEY and CDR2 is SVGAGI. Trimming took off 4 bases at V and 3 bases at J, with 13 bases between the two ends.

The J gene is TRBJ1-2, the V gene TRBV27; no reliable D call. This CDR3 region has 13 residues. Per germline, CDR1 MNHEY and CDR2 SMNVEV (reference sequence). The V and J ends lost 3 bases and 0 bases respectively, with 5 bases between them. CDR3 protein: CASSFTPNYGYTF. The DNA for the CDR3 is TGTGCCAGCAGTTTCACCCCTAACTATGGCTACACCTTC.

The chain couples TRBV6-5 to TRBJ2-7; 7 bases line up with TRBD1. Germline V gene lookup returns CDR1 MNHEY and CDR2 SVGAGI. Germline trimming cut 6 bases from V and 2 bases from J; bases unmatched to any gene: 4. This CDR3 spans 13 amino acids. The DNA for the CDR3 is TGTGCCAGCAGGACAGGGTACACCTACGAGCAGTACTTC. Translated: CASRTGYTYEQYF.

The chain combines TRBV11-1 with TRBJ2-7; TRBD1 agrees at 10 bases. The germline V gene has CDR1 SGHAT and CDR2 FQDESV (reference sequence). V lost 7 bases and J lost 5; bases outside the gene matches: 8. This CDR3 has 14 amino acids. The DNA for the CDR3 is TGTGCCAGCAAGTCCGGGACAGGGGTCCACGAGCAGTACTTC. Translating it yields CASKSGTGVHEQYF.

The J gene is TRBJ2-7, the V gene TRBV5-5, with 7 bases fitting TRBD1. V trimming: 0 bases; J trimming: 3 bases; junction bases outside the gene matches: 3. Germline V CDR1 and CDR2: SGHKS, YYEKEE (reference sequence). The CDR3 has 14 residues. This CDR3 is CASSLEQGYYEQYF. CDR3 DNA sequence: TGTGCCAGCAGCTTGGAACAGGGGTACTACGAGCAGTACTTC.